This entry features one TCR beta chain sequence. As yet, its antigen is unknown. This sample was taken from a study of shared clonotypes between healthy human individuals. Regarding the study as a whole: Shared clonotypes across all four donors exceeded non-shared ones in generation probability. Rarefaction curves obtained for sorted subsets showed sequencing incomplete despite large depth.

This CDR3 is built from 19 residues. CDR1 is SGHVS, CDR2 FQNEAQ, per germline. J was trimmed by 2 bases and V by 3 bases; bases with no gene match: 15. Sorted-subset replicate PCRs used about 200 ng DNA, 25,000 to 30,000 T cell genomes. In the original processing: Junction-only sequences without quality scores came from ImmunoSEQ, so filtering differed. Libraries were prepared by immunoSEQ multiplex PCR; TCRdb keeps only in-frame clonotypes and omits some of them. That table gives V, J and clone size, and the DNA gave D and trimming. The sample yields more than 550,000 clones, just over 90% seen once. Naive CD8 populations comprised CD45RO-negative cells positively selected for CCR7, excluding terminally differentiated effector memory CD45RA+ cells.

This sequence originates from a man aged 30 to 39 in good health. Material: naive CD8+ T cells sorted from blood. This sequence joins TRBV7-8 and TRBJ2-1, with 8 bases aligning to TRBD1. CDR3 in amino acids: CASSFTGETGGSTYNEQFF. The CDR3 nucleotides read TGTGCCAGCAGCTTCACCGGGGAAACAGGGGGAAGCACCTACAATGAGCAGTTCTTC.